This T cell receptor (beta chain) was identified during a study of T-cell memory formation after mild COVID-19. With respect to this clonotype: What it recognizes is unknown.

CDR3 size: 16 residues. Germline CDR1 reads SGHRS; CDR2 reads YFSETQ. Deletions cut 1 base from V and 6 bases from J, with 18 bases between. Overall study findings and caveats: Contracting clones, day 15 to 85, had balanced CD4/CD8, and later expanders favored CD4+.

Employing constant-segment primers, 5'RACE generated TCR alpha and TCR beta cDNA libraries bearing sample barcodes and UMIs. In TCRdb, the 5' RACE reads were re-called with MiXCR into one record per CDR3 protein. The sample includes about 260,000 distinct CDR3 sequences, about a sixth of them seen just once. The chain carries TRBV5-1 and TRBJ2-3; perhaps D is TRBD1 or TRBD2 (6 bases each). The clonotype was recovered from a man younger than 35 who had mild COVID-19 (a few samples of this study predate the infection). Cell type and time point are not known. Sequenced input: PBMCs or a T cell subset sorted from them (not recorded which). In DNA, the CDR3 is TGCGCCAGCAGCTTGACGGCGGGGATGGGGGCGGATACGCAGTATTTT. Translated, it gives CASSLTAGMGADTQYF.